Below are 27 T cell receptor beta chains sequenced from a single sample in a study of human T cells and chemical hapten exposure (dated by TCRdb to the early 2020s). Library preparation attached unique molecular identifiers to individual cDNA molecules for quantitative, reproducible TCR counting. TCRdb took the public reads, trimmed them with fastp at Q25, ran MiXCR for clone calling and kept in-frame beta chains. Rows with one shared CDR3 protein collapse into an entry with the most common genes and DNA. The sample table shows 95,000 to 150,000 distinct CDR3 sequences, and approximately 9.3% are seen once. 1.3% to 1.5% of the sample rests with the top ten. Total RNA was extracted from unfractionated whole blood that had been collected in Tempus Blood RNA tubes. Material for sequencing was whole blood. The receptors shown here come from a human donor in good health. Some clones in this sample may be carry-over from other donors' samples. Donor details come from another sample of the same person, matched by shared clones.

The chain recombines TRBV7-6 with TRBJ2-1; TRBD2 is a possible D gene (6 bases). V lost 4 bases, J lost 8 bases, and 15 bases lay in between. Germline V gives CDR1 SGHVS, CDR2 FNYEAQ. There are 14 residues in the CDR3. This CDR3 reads CASSSSPLAYEQFF. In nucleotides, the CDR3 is TGTGCCAGCAGCTCCAGCCCCCTAGCGTATGAGCAGTTCTTC. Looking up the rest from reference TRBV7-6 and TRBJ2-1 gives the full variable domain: GAGVSQSPRYKVTKRGQDVALRCDPISGHVSLYWYRQALGQGPEFLTYFNYEAQQDKSGLPNDRFSAERPEGSISTLTIQRTEQRDSAMYRCASSSSPLAYEQFFGPGTRLTVL.

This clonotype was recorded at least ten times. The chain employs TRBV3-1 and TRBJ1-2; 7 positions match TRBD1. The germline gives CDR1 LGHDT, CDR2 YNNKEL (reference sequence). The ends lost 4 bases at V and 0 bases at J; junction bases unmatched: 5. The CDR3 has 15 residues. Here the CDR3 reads CASSLRQGPNYGYTF. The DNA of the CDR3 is TGTGCCAGCAGCCTACGACAGGGCCCTAACTATGGCTACACCTTC.

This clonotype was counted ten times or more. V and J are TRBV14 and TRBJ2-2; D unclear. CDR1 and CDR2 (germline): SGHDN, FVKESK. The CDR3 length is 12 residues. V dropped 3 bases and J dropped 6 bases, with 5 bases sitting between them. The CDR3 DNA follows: TGTGCCAGCAGCCAGTTTGCCGGGGAGCTGTTTTTT. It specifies CASSQFAGELFF.

CDR3 amino acids: CASSYNPGQGYEQYF. The CDR3 region has the DNA TGTGCCAGCAGCTACAACCCGGGACAGGGATACGAGCAGTACTTC. The rearrangement uses TRBV12-3 or TRBV12-4 and TRBJ2-7, with 9 bases matching TRBD1. V lost 6 bases to trimming and J lost 4 bases; unmatched junction nucleotides: 10. CDR3 size: 15 residues.

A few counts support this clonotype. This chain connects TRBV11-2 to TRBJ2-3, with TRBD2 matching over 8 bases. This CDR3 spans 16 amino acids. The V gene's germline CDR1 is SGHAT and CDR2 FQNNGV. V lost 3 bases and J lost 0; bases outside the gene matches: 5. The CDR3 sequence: CASSLGAGGSTDTQYF. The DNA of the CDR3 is TGTGCCAGCAGCTTGGGCGCGGGAGGAAGCACAGATACGCAGTATTTT.

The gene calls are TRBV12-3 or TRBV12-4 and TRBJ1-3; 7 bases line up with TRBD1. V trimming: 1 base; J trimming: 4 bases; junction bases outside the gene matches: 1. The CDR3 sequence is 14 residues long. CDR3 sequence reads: CASSLVGQGNTIYF. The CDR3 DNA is TGTGCCAGCAGTTTAGTGGGACAGGGAAACACCATATATTTT.

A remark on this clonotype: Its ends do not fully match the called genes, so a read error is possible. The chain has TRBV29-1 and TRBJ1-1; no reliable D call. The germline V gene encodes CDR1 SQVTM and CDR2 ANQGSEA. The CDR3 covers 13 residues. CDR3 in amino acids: CSVIRTGNTEALF. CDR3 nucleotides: TGCAGCGTCATAAGGACGGGGAACACTGAAGCTTTATTT.

The CDR3, as DNA: TGTGCCAGCAATCCGGGGGGGCAGGGAGGGCCTAACTATGGCTACACCTTC. This gives the protein CASNPGGQGGPNYGYTF. The genes are TRBV28 and TRBJ1-2; D may be TRBD1 (6 bases). The CDR3 totals 17 residues. Trimming shortened V by 7 bases and J by 0 bases, and 21 bases separated the two germline ends. The germline V gene encodes CDR1 MDHEN and CDR2 SYDVKM.

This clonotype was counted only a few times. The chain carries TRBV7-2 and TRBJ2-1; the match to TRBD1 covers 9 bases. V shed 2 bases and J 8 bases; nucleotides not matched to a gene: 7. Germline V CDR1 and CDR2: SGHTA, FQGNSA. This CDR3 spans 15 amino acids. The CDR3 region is CASSLTGTGFYEQFF. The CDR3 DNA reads TGTGCCAGCAGCTTAACCGGGACAGGGTTCTATGAGCAGTTCTTC. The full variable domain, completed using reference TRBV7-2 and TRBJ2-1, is GAGVSQSPSNKVTEKGKDVELRCDPISGHTALYWYRQSLGQGLEFLIYFQGNSAPDKSGLPSDRFSAERTGGSVSTLTIQRTQQEDSAVYLCASSLTGTGFYEQFFGPGTRLTVL.

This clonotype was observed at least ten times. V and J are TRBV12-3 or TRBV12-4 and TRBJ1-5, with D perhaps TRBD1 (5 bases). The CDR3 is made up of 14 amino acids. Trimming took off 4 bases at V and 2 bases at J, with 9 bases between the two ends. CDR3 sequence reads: CASSSTGGNQPQHF. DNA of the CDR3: TGTGCCAGCAGTTCCACAGGCGGCAATCAGCCCCAGCATTTT.

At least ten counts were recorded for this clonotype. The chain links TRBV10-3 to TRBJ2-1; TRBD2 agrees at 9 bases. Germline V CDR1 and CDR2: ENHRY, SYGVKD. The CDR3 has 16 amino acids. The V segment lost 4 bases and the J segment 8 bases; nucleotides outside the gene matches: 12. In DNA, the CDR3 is TGTGCCATCAGTGGGGTCCCTGCGGGGGGGAGCTATGAGCAGTTCTTC. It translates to CAISGVPAGGSYEQFF.

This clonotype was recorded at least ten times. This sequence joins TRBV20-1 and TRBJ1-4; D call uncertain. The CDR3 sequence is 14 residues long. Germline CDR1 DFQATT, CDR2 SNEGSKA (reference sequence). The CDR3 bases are TGCAGGGCCCTAAACGTGGCCGCTAATGAAAAACTGTTTTTT. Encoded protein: CRALNVAANEKLFF.

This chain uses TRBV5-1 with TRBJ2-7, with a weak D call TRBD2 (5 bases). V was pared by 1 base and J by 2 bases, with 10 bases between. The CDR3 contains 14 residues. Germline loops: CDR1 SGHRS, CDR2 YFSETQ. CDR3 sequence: CASSLRGSPYEQYF. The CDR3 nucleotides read TGCGCCAGCAGCTTGAGAGGGAGCCCCTACGAGCAGTACTTC.

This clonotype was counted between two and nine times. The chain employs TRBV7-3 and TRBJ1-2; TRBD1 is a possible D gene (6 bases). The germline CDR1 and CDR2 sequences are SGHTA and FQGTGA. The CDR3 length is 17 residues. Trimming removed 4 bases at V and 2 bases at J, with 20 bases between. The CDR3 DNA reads TGTGCCAGCAGCTCGGGCCAATCAGGAGGGGGGAACTATGGCTACACCTTC. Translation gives CASSSGQSGGGNYGYTF.

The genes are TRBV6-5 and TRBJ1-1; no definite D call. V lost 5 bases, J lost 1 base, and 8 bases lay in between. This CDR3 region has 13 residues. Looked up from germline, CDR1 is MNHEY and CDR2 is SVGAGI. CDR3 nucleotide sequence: TGTGCCAGCAGTGTCCCAGGGAACACTGAAGCTTTCTTT. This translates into CASSVPGNTEAFF.

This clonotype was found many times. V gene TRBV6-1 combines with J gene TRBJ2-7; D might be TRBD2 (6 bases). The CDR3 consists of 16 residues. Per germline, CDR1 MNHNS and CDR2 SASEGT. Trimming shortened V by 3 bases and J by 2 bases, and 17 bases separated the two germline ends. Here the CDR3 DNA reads TGTGCCAGCAGTGATCGACGTGGAGGGCACCCCTACGAGCAGTACTTC. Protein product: CASSDRRGGHPYEQYF.

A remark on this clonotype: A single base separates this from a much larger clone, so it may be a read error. CDR3 in amino acids: CASSPNIGWGHGYTF. CDR3 bases: TGTGCCAGCAGTCCTAACATTGGGTGGGGCCATGGCTACACCTTC. The chain has TRBV27 and TRBJ1-2; tentative D call: TRBD1 (5 bases). The CDR3 loop spans 15 amino acids. Per germline, CDR1 MNHEY and CDR2 SMNVEV (reference sequence). The V end lost 5 bases, the J end lost 6 bases, and 19 bases lay between the germline ends.

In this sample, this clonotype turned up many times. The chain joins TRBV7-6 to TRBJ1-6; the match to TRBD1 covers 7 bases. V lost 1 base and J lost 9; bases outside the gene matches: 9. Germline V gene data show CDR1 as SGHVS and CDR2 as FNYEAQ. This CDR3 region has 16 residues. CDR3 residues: CASSLGSAGGSSPLHF. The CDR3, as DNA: TGTGCCAGCAGCTTAGGGTCGGCAGGGGGAAGTTCACCCCTCCACTTT.

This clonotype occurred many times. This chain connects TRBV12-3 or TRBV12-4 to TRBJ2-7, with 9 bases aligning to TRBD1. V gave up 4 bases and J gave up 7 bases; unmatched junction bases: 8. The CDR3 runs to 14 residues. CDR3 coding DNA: TGTGCCAGCAGTTCAGAGGACAGGGGACGAGAGCAGTACTTC. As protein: CASSSEDRGREQYF.

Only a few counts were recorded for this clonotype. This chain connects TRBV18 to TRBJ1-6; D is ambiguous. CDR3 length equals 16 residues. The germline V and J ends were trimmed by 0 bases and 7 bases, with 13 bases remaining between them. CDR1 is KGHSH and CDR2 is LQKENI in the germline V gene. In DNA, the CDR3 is TGTGCCAGCTCACCACCAACGGCGGGTCGGAATTCACCCCTCCACTTT. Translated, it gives CASSPPTAGRNSPLHF.

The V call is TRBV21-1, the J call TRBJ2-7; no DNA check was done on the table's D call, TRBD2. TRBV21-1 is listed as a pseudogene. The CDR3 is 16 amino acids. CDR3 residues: CASSKRPEERDYEQYF. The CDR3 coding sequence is TGTGCCAGCAGCAAAAGGCCGGAAGAGAGGGACTACGAGCAGTACTTC.

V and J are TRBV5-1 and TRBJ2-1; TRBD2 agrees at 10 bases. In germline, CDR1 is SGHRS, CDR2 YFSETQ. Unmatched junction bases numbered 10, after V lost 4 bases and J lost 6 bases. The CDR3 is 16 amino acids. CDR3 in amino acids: CASSPPSGRVGNEQFF. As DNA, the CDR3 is TGCGCCAGCAGCCCGCCCAGCGGGAGGGTCGGCAATGAGCAGTTCTTC.

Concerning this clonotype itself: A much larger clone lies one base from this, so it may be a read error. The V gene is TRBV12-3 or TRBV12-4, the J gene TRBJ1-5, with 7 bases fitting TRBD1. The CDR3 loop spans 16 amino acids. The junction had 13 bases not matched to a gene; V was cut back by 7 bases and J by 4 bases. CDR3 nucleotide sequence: TGTGCCAGCACCCCTTCTCCGGGACAGTGGAATCAGCCCCAGCATTTT. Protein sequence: CASTPSPGQWNQPQHF.

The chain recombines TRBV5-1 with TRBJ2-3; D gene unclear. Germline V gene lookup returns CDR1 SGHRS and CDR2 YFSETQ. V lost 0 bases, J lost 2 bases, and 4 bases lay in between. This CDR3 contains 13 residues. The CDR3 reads CASSLEDTDTQYF. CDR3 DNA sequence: TGCGCCAGCAGCTTGGAGGACACAGATACGCAGTATTTT.

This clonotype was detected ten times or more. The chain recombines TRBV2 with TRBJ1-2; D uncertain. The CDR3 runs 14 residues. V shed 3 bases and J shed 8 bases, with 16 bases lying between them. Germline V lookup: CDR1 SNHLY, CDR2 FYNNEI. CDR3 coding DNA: TGTGCCAGCAGTGATCAGAGCCTCTATGGCGGCTACACCTTC. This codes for CASSDQSLYGGYTF.

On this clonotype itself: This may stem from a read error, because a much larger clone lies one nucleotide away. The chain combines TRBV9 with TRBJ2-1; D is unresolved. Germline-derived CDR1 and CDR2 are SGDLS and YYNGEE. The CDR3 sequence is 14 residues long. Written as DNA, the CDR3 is TGTGCCAGCGGCGTAAGTGCCAGCACCAATGAGCAGTTCTTC. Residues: CASGVSASTNEQFF.

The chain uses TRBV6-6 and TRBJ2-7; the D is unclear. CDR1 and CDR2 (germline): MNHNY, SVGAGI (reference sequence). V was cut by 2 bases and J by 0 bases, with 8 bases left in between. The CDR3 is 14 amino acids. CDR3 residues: CASSYQESSYEQYF. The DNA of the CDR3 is TGTGCCAGCAGTTACCAGGAGAGCTCCTACGAGCAGTACTTC.